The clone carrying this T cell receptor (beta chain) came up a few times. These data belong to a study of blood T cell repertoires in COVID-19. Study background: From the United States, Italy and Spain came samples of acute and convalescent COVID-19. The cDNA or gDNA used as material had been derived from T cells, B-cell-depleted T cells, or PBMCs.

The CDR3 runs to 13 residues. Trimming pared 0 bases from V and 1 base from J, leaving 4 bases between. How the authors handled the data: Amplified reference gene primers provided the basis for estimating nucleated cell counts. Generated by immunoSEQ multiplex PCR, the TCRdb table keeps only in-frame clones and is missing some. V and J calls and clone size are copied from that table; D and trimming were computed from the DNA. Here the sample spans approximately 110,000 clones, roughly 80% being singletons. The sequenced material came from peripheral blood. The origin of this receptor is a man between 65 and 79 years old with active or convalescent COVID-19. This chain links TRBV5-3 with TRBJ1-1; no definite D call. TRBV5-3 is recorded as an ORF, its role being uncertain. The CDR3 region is CARSLAENTEAFF. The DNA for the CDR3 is TGTGCCAGAAGCTTGGCAGAGAACACTGAAGCTTTCTTT.